What follows describes a single T cell receptor beta chain. Its specificity is not known. A much bigger clone sits one base away, suggesting this may be a read error. The CDR3 covers 15 residues. CDR1 is SNHLY, CDR2 FYNNEI, per germline. Trimming removed 6 bases at V and 7 bases at J, with 16 bases between. Researchers amplified the TCR beta CDR3 regions from RNA transcripts. The study used the HTBI primer set for a first-round RT-PCR of the TCR CDR3. TCRdb called the multiplex PCR reads again in MiXCR, with one record for every CDR3 protein. The table has over 500,000 distinct CDR3 sequences, about 15% seen once. This sample is part of a study of T cells in Graves' hyperthyroidism and ophthalmopathy. Study observations and caveats: Clonotypes that were expanded in thyroid above 0.001 mostly appeared in blood too.

Under 3 months was the duration of disease in ophthalmopathy patients, who also had a Clinical Activity Score of at least 3 and a NOSPECS grade of at least 4. Sequences were obtained from blood. The chain uses TRBV2 and TRBJ1-6; a possible D gene is TRBD1 (5 bases). The receptor comes from a woman between 18 and 29 years old with Graves' ophthalmopathy. The CDR3 sequence: CASRDSQGVNSPLHF. The CDR3 DNA reads TGTGCCAGCAGAGATAGTCAGGGCGTAAATTCACCCCTCCACTTT.